These 15 T cell receptor beta chains were all obtained from the same sample, sequenced in a study of early stage breast cancer tumors. Profiling relied on immunoSEQ multiplex PCR, and the TCRdb table lists in-frame clones only, not all of them. Of 25,000 to 30,000 clones detected, 80% appear once; the ten largest clones hold about an eighth. Sequencing was carried out using blood. Receptors were obtained from a person in their sixties with breast cancer.

CDR3 loop: CASSQDVGVAYNEQFF. CDR3 nucleotide sequence: TGCGCCAGCAGCCAAGACGTGGGAGTGGCCTACAATGAGCAGTTCTTC. The V gene is TRBV4-3, the J gene TRBJ2-1, with a possible D match to TRBD2 (5 bases). V was clipped by 0 bases and J by 2 bases, with 11 bases between them. Germline values: CDR1 LGHNA, CDR2 YSLEER. CDR3 length: 16 residues.

The V gene is TRBV6-6, the J gene TRBJ1-1, with 8 bases identical to TRBD1. The V and J ends lost 2 bases and 2 bases, in that order; junction bases with no gene match: 1. This CDR3 region has 14 residues. Germline V gene lookup returns CDR1 MNHNY and CDR2 SVGAGI (reference sequence). CDR3 sequence reads: CASSYTGGNTEAFF. DNA for the CDR3: TGTGCCAGCAGTTACACAGGGGGAAACACTGAAGCTTTCTTT.

This clone was counted a single time. The chain has TRBV15 and TRBJ1-4; weak D call: TRBD1 (5 bases). The CDR3 length is 16 residues. Germline CDR1 reads LNHNV; CDR2 reads YYDKDF (reference sequence). V was cut by 0 bases and J by 7 bases, with 15 bases left in between. CDR3 bases: TGTGCCACCAGCAGAGATTTGCCGGGGGGGAGTGAAAAACTGTTTTTT. Encoded protein: CATSRDLPGGSEKLFF.

The chain joins TRBV14 to TRBJ2-5; 8 positions match TRBD2. CDR1 is SGHDN and CDR2 is FVKESK in the germline V gene. The ends lost 4 bases at V and 4 bases at J; junction bases unmatched: 8. The length of the CDR3 is 15 residues. CDR3 in amino acids: CASSLFGRAVETQYF. For the CDR3, the DNA is TGTGCCAGCAGCCTATTCGGGAGGGCCGTAGAGACCCAGTACTTC.

The rearrangement joins TRBV7-2 to TRBJ2-5, with 11 nucleotides matching TRBD2. After removal of 1 base from V and 9 bases from J, the junction contained 4 bases not matched to a gene. CDR3 length equals 14 residues. Germline assignment: CDR1 SGHTA and CDR2 FQGNSA. For the CDR3, the DNA is TGTGCCAGCAGCTTAGACTCTAGCGGGAGGTCCCAGTACTTC. Amino acids: CASSLDSSGRSQYF.

The V gene is TRBV5-6, the J gene TRBJ2-1; TRBD2 matches 13 bases. The CDR3 contains 19 residues. Germline CDR1 reads SGHDT; CDR2 reads YYEEEE. V lost 0 bases, J lost 6 bases, and 12 bases stayed unmatched. The CDR3: CASSLGTSGSNRYRNEQFF. The DNA for the CDR3 is TGTGCCAGCAGCTTGGGGACTAGCGGGAGCAACCGCTACCGCAATGAGCAGTTCTTC. The full variable domain, its missing parts supplied by reference TRBV5-6 and TRBJ2-1, is DAGVTQSPTHLIKTRGQQVTLRCSPKSGHDTVSWYQQALGQGPQFIFQYYEEEERQRGNFPDRFSGHQFPNYSSELNVNALLLGDSALYLCASSLGTSGSNRYRNEQFFGPGTRLTVL.

This clone counts as large. The rearrangement uses TRBV6-1 and TRBJ1-2; 7 nucleotides agree with TRBD1. V lost 7 bases to trimming and J lost 4 bases; unmatched junction nucleotides: 9. The CDR3 spans 14 residues. Per the germline V gene, CDR1 is MNHNS and CDR2 is SASEGT. This chain's CDR3 is CASTAYRGSYGYTF. CDR3 coding DNA: TGTGCCAGCACCGCTTACAGGGGAAGCTATGGCTACACCTTC.

This clone turned up a few times. The chain employs TRBV7-6 and TRBJ1-1; D is unclear. Germline CDR1 reads SGHVS; CDR2 reads FNYEAQ. The V and J ends lost 1 base and 1 base respectively, with 7 bases between them. This CDR3 region has 14 residues. The CDR3 coding sequence is TGTGCCAGCAGCTTAGGTTTTCAGAACACTGAAGCTTTCTTT. Residues: CASSLGFQNTEAFF.

The rearrangement links TRBV28 to TRBJ2-3; D is perhaps TRBD2 (5 bases). This CDR3 spans 15 amino acids. Germline lookup yields CDR1 MDHEN and CDR2 SYDVKM. Trimming took 5 bases from V and 0 from J, leaving 12 bases between them. Written as DNA, the CDR3 is TGTGCCAGCAGTCTGCGGGCAGGAAGCACAGATACGCAGTATTTT. It codes for CASSLRAGSTDTQYF.

This chain uses TRBV10-3 with TRBJ1-2; TRBD1 matches at 9 bases. CDR1 ENHRY and CDR2 SYGVKD come from the germline V gene. The CDR3 has 13 residues. The V segment lost 11 bases and the J segment 5 bases; nucleotides outside the gene matches: 9. The CDR3 reads CAATGTGIYGYTF. Written as DNA, the CDR3 is TGTGCCGCGACCGGGACAGGGATTTATGGCTACACCTTC.

This chain connects TRBV7-8 to TRBJ2-5; perhaps TRBD2 as D (5 bases). Germline V gives CDR1 SGHVS, CDR2 FQNEAQ. With 1 base removed from V and 4 bases from J, the gap between germline ends came to 13 bases. CDR3 length: 15 amino acids. The CDR3 region is CASSLVGSVGETQYF. Written as DNA, the CDR3 is TGTGCCAGCAGCTTAGTAGGTAGCGTGGGAGAGACCCAGTACTTC.

J is TRBJ2-2 and V is TRBV5-1, with 7 bases fitting TRBD1. Trimming at V came to 0 bases and at J to 3 bases, leaving 5 bases not matched to a gene. The germline V gene has CDR1 SGHRS and CDR2 YFSETQ. The CDR3 extends over 16 amino acids. This chain's CDR3 is CASSLGAGGDTGELFF. CDR3 coding DNA: TGCGCCAGCAGCTTGGGGGCAGGGGGTGACACCGGGGAGCTGTTTTTT.

The chain carries TRBV9 and TRBJ2-3; 9 bases line up with TRBD1. CDR3 length: 15 amino acids. Germline V gene lookup returns CDR1 SGDLS and CDR2 YYNGEE. The V gene end was trimmed by 1 base and the J gene end by 4 bases; junction bases not matched to a gene: 4. As DNA, the CDR3 is TGTGCCAGCAGCGTACCGGGACAGGGTTCAGATACGCAGTATTTT. This codes for CASSVPGQGSDTQYF. The full variable domain, with the rest looked up from reference TRBV9 and TRBJ2-3, is DSGVTQTPKHLITATGQRVTLRCSPRSGDLSVYWYQQSLDQGLQFLIQYYNGEERAKGNILERFSAQQFPDLHSELNLSSLELGDSALYFCASSVPGQGSDTQYFGPGTRLTVL.

The chain links TRBV7-2 to TRBJ2-3; D remains unclear. Germline assignment: CDR1 SGHTA and CDR2 FQGNSA. This CDR3 comprises 13 residues. The V end was cut by 2 bases, the J end by 4 bases, with 7 bases between. The CDR3 here is CASSLPVSDTQYF. In nucleotides, the CDR3 is TGTGCCAGCAGCTTACCCGTTTCAGATACGCAGTATTTT.

The chain links TRBV7-9 to TRBJ2-6; TRBD1 is a possible D gene (5 bases). Trimming took off 7 bases at V and 0 bases at J, with 16 bases between the two ends. The CDR3 is made up of 17 amino acids. Germline V gene sequence: CDR1 SEHNR, CDR2 FQNEAQ (reference sequence). DNA for the CDR3: TGTGCCAGCACCCGTTGGCAGGGTAGCTCTGGGGCCAACGTCCTGACTTTC. Residues: CASTRWQGSSGANVLTF.